This TCR beta chain was sequenced in a study of molecular identifiers for immune sequencing clone quantification. Both previously described methods and listed TCR primers were employed to make bulk TCR libraries. MiXCR, applied by TCRdb to the PCR reads, yields one record per CDR3 protein. Seen here are just over 95,000 distinct CDR3 sequences, 20% to 25% observed once, and the top ten hold 0.85% to 1%. There are many counts of this clonotype. The germline gives CDR1 SGHTS, CDR2 YDEGEE. V was clipped by 3 bases and J by 4 bases, with 16 bases between them. The CDR3 has 15 residues. The sequenced sample was naive CD8+ T cells from blood, with Jurkat cell RNA spiked in. Noted subset: FACS-sorted CD8+CD4-CCR7+CD45RA+ naive T cells. The chain uses TRBV5-8 and TRBJ2-5; D is tentatively TRBD1 or TRBD2 (5 bases each). This TCR was sampled from a human donor in good health. Some libraries in this study had Jurkat cell RNA spiked in. DNA of the CDR3: TGTGCCAGCAGCTCTACCGGGACGGGACGAGAGACCCAGTACTTC. As protein: CASSSTGTGRETQYF. Drawing the rest from reference TRBV5-8 and TRBJ2-5, the complete variable domain is EAGVTQSPTHLIKTRGQQATLRCSPISGHTSVYWYQQALGLGLQFLLWYDEGEERNRGNFPPRFSGRQFPNYSSELNVNALELEDSALYLCASSSTGTGRETQYFGPGTRLLVL.